This T cell receptor beta chain was profiled in a study of cytomegalovirus exposure and HLA in healthy donors. Looking at the study overall: Among the 370 or so donors who were genotyped, 81% fell in the genetic ancestry cluster that is associated with self-reported Caucasian donors.

Deletions cut 6 bases from V and 2 bases from J, with 10 bases between. The CDR3 runs to 13 residues. CDR1 and CDR2 from the germline V gene are WNHNN and SYGVQD (reference sequence). A multiplex PCR was run with 60 Vbeta primers and 13 Jbeta primers. Here immunoSEQ multiplex PCR was the method, and the copy in TCRdb shows in-frame clones only, minus some. The table for this sample gives 130,000 to 150,000 clones. The V gene is TRBV10-1, the J gene TRBJ2-5; D is possibly TRBD2 (6 bases). The TCR sequence derives from a middle-aged man in good health and CMV-seronegative. The material sequenced was PBMCs. The CDR3 region is CASRPGVQETQYF. The CDR3 coding sequence is TGCGCCAGCAGACCGGGGGTTCAAGAGACCCAGTACTTC.